Listed below are T cell receptor beta chains from one sample, sequenced in a study of T-cell memory formation after mild COVID-19. TCRdb reprocessed the 5' RACE reads with MiXCR, giving one entry per CDR3 protein. There are 400,000 to 450,000 distinct CDR3 sequences in the sample; about a sixth occur only once, and about 22% lies in the top ten. Sequencing used PBMCs or a T cell subset sorted from them (not recorded which). These receptors came from a man aged 18 to 30 who had mild COVID-19 (a few samples of this study predate the infection). Cell type and time point are not known. CDR3s include the opening cysteine and the closing phenylalanine or tryptophan. The D gene is left open where the match is weak. The size field is filled for only some rows; it gives once, few, many or a size class.

13	-	TRBJ2-2	TRBV12-3/TRBV12-4	-	TGTGCCAGCAGTTTCGACGCCACCGGGGAGCTGTTTTTT	CASSFDATGELFF
15	-	TRBJ1-6	TRBV4-1	-	TGCGCCAGCAGCCAGTTCACCCATCTCCAGGTCCTCCTCCACTTT	CASSQFTHLQVLLHF
13	TRBD1	TRBJ2-3	TRBV29-1	few	TGCAGCGTGCACAGGGGTTCGGGAGATACGCAGTATTTT	CSVHRGSGDTQYF
15	TRBD2	TRBJ2-7	TRBV7-2	-	TGTGCCAGCAGCCAGGAGCCAGCGGGGGATCACGAGCAGTACTTC	CASSQEPAGDHEQYF
13	TRBD1	TRBJ2-3	TRBV12-3/TRBV12-4	-	TGTGCCAGCAGCACCGAACAGGGGGCTACGCAGTATTTT	CASSTEQGATQYF
15	TRBD1	TRBJ1-1	TRBV19	once	TGTGCCAGTAGTCCACCCACGGACAGGAGGAGTGAAGCTTTCTTT	CASSPPTDRRSEAFF
13	-	TRBJ2-5	TRBV4-1	few	TGCGCCAGCAGCCAAGAAGGGCTAGAGACCCAGTACTTC	CASSQEGLETQYF
15	-	TRBJ1-5	TRBV6-5	-	TGTGCCAGCAGAGCCATCGGTGGGTTAAATCAGCCCCAGCATTTT	CASRAIGGLNQPQHF
15	-	TRBJ1-6	TRBV5-1	-	TGCGCCAGCAGCTTGACGCCAAGAGCGGATTCACCCCTCCACTTT	CASSLTPRADSPLHF
13	TRBD1	TRBJ1-4	TRBV20-1	-	TGCAGTGCTCCGGGACAGGGGGATGAAAAACTGTTTTTT	CSAPGQGDEKLFF
16	TRBD1	TRBJ1-1	TRBV5-1	-	TGCGCCAGCAGCTCCAGGACAGGGGGCGCGGACACTGAAGCTTTCTTT	CASSSRTGGADTEAFF
15	TRBD1	TRBJ1-2	TRBV5-6	-	TGTGCCAGCAGCTTGCTACCGGGACAGGGATATGGCTACACCTTC	CASSLLPGQGYGYTF
14	TRBD1	TRBJ2-5	TRBV14	few	TGTGCCAGCAGCCGGACAGGCCGCGGGGAGACCCAGTACTTC	CASSRTGRGETQYF
14	-	TRBJ2-3	TRBV7-3	few	TGTGCCAGCAGCTTAAATGGGGGTTTGGATACGCAGTATTTT	CASSLNGGLDTQYF
12	-	TRBJ1-1	TRBV5-1	few	TGCGCCAGCAGCTTGTCGGGGCCTGAAGCTTTCTTT	CASSLSGPEAFF
13	TRBD1	TRBJ1-2	TRBV5-6	few	TGTGCCAGCAGCTTTGACAGGGCAGAGGGCTACACCTTC	CASSFDRAEGYTF
15	-	TRBJ2-7	TRBV9	few	TGTGCCAGCAGCGTAGGAAGGGAGTGGGAATACGAGCAGTACTTC	CASSVGREWEYEQYF
16	TRBD1	TRBJ2-7	TRBV4-1	-	TGCGCCAGCAGCCAGGTTGGACAGGGGTCCTCCTACGAGCAGTACTTC	CASSQVGQGSSYEQYF
16	TRBD2	TRBJ2-7	TRBV4-2	once	TGTGCCAGCAGCCCTGGACTAGCGGGAGGGCACTACGAGCAGTACTTC	CASSPGLAGGHYEQYF
13	-	TRBJ2-2	TRBV7-2	few	TGTGCCAGCAGCTTCGGGGATCCCGGGGAGCTGTTTTTT	CASSFGDPGELFF
15	TRBD2	TRBJ2-1	TRBV9	few	TGTGCCAGCAGCGCCAGCGGGGGGGCCGTGGATGAGCAGTTCTTC	CASSASGGAVDEQFF
14	-	TRBJ1-1	TRBV7-8	-	TGTGCCAGCAGCTTCTACGGAGGAAACACTGAAGCTTTCTTT	CASSFYGGNTEAFF
15	TRBD2	TRBJ2-5	TRBV6-5	few	TGTGCCAGCAGTTTCGGGACTAGCGGGAAGGAGACCCAGTACTTC	CASSFGTSGKETQYF
14	TRBD2	TRBJ2-1	TRBV10-3	-	TGTGCCGCCCGCCCGGGACTAGCGGGGAGTGAGCAGTTCTTC	CAARPGLAGSEQFF
12	-	TRBJ1-1	TRBV6-5	-	TGTGCCAGCAGTTACTTAGGGGCAGAAGCTTTCTTT	CASSYLGAEAFF
14	-	TRBJ1-3	TRBV5-5	few	TGTGCCAGCAGCTTGGGTCCAGCTGGAAACACCATATATTTT	CASSLGPAGNTIYF
11	-	TRBJ1-2	TRBV7-9	-	TGTGCCAGCAGCTTACAGGGTGTCCACACCTTC	CASSLQGVHTF
14	-	TRBJ2-5	TRBV4-2	-	TGTGCCAGCAGCCAAGATACGATAAAGGGGACCCAGTACTTC	CASSQDTIKGTQYF
16	TRBD2	TRBJ2-5	TRBV7-7	few	TGTGCTAGCAGCTTTTTGGGGTCTAGCGGGGTCGAGACCCAGTACTTC	CASSFLGSSGVETQYF
11	-	TRBJ2-1	TRBV29-1	-	TGCAGCGTTGAAGATCTGGGGGTCCAGTTCTTC	CSVEDLGVQFF
14	TRBD2	TRBJ2-5	TRBV20-1	-	TGCAGTGCTAGCTCGCGGGGGGAAGTGGAGACCCAGTACTTC	CSASSRGEVETQYF